One T cell receptor beta chain is described in this entry. What it binds is unknown. This record belongs to a study of OX40 agonist ivuxolimab in advanced cancers. Looking at the study overall: Administration of intravenous ivuxolimab to patients occurred every 2 weeks at 0.01 to 10 mg/kg. General study results and limits: Average numbers of expanded clones were greater in CD8+ T cells than in CD4+.

There are 14 residues in the CDR3. V was pared by 1 base and J by 5 bases, with 12 bases between. Germline CDR1 is LGHNA and CDR2 is YNFKEQ. Data came from immunoSEQ multiplex PCR; TCRdb stores just in-frame clones and leaves some out. Of 15,000 to 20,000 clones in the sample, about four fifths are singletons; the top ten hold roughly 12%. This sequence was found in an adult with an advanced solid tumor such as melanoma, head and neck, liver or kidney cancer. This specimen was CD4+ or CD8+ T cells sorted from blood, taken in a trial of the OX40 agonist ivuxolimab. This sequence joins TRBV4-2 and TRBJ2-7, with D unresolved. The CDR3 reads CASSQVSSEDEQYF. The DNA of the CDR3 is TGTGCCAGCAGCCAAGTCTCCTCTGAAGACGAGCAGTACTTC.